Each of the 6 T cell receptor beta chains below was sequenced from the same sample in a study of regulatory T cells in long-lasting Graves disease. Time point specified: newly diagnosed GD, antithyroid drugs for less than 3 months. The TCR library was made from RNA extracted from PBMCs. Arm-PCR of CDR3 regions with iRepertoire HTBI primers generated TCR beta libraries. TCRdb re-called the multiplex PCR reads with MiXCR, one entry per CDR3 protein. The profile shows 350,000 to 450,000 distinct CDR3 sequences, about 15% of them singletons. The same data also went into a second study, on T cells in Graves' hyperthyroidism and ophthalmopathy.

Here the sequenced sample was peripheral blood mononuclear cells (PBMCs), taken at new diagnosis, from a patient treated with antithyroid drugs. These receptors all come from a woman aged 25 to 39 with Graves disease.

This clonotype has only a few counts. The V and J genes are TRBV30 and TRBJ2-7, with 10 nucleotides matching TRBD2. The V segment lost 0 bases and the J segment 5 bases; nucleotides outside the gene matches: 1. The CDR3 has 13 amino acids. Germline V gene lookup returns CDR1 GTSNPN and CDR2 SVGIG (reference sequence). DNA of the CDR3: TGTGCCTGGAGTGTAGCGGGAGGGAACGAGCAGTACTTC. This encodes CAWSVAGGNEQYF.

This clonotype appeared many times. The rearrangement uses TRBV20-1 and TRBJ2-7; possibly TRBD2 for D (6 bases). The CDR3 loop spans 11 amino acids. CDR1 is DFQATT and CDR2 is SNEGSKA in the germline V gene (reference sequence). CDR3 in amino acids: CSAGPNYEQYF. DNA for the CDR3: TGCAGCGCGGGGCCCAACTACGAGCAGTACTTC.

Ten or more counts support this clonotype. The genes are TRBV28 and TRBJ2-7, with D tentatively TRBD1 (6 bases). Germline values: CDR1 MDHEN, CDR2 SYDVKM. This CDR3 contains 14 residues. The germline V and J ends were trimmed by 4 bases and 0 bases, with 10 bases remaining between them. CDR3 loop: CASSSGASSYEQYF. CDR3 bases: TGTGCCAGCAGTTCAGGGGCCAGCTCCTACGAGCAGTACTTC.

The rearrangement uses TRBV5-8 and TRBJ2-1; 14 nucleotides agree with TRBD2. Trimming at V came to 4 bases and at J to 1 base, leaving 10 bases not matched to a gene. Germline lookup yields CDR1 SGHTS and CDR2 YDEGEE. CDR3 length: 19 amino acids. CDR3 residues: CASSPGLAGVIASYNEQFF. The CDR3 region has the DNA TGTGCCAGCAGCCCGGGACTAGCGGGAGTTATTGCGTCCTACAATGAGCAGTTCTTC.

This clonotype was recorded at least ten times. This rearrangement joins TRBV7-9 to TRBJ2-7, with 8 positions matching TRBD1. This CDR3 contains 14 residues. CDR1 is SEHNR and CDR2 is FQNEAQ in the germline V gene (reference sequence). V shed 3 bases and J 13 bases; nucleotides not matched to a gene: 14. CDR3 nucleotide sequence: TGTGCCAGCAGCTTGGACAGGGTCCCCTTGAGTTCTTACTTC. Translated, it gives CASSLDRVPLSSYF. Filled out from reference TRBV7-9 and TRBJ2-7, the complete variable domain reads DTGVSQNPRHKITKRGQNVTFRCDPISEHNRLYWYRQTLGQGPEFLTYFQNEAQLEKSRLLSDRFSAERPKGSFSTLEIQRTEQGDSAMYLCASSLDRVPLSSYFGPGTRLTVT.

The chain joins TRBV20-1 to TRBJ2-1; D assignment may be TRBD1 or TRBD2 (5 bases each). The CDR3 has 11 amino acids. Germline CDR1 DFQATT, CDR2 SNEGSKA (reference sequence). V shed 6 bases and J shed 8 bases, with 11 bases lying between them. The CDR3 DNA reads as TGCAGTGCGGGGGAAGGGCATGAGCAGTTCTTC. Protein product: CSAGEGHEQFF.